The present T cell receptor beta chain was sequenced within a study of siplizumab effects on memory and regulatory T cells. Whole-study results and caveats: With siplizumab, Treg-derived clones averaged around 70% of mappable alloreactive CD4+ clones, versus 26.9% in controls. Mapping to unstimulated subsets was achieved for only a minor fraction of alloreactive clones.

Comments on this clone: Its target is not known.

The CDR3 has 12 residues. CDR1 and CDR2 from the germline V gene are MDHEN and SYDVKM. Trimming cost V 2 bases and J 5 bases, with 6 bases left between them. Repertoires were generated with immunoSEQ multiplex PCR, while TCRdb's copy carries only in-frame clones and drops some. In the table there are around 95,000 clones, roughly 93% of which are singletons. This chain joins TRBV28 and TRBJ1-2; D ambiguous. The material sequenced was non-Treg CD4+ T cells sorted from blood. The source is a human donor in good health. This CDR3 reads CASSLEVYGYTF. The CDR3 nucleotides read TGTGCCAGCAGTTTAGAGGTATATGGCTACACCTTC.